Listed below are T cell receptor beta chains from one sample, sequenced in a study of blood T cell repertoires in COVID-19. Clones were read by immunoSEQ multiplex PCR, and TCRdb kept only the in-frame ones, dropping some. The sample lists nearly 200,000 clones; approximately 87% were seen once. Sequencing was performed on peripheral blood. The receptors were sampled from a woman in her 70s with acute or convalescent COVID-19. Both conserved end residues are part of each CDR3. The order of the fields is clone size, V gene, J gene, D gene, CDR3 protein, CDR3 DNA. The D gene is left open where the match is weak. A row's size may be missing; if present it is once, few, many or a size class.

clone_size: -
v_call: TRBV5-1
j_call: TRBJ2-5
d_call: TRBD1
cdr3_aa: CASSYGTGGQETQYF
cdr3_nt: TGCGCCAGCAGCTACGGGACAGGGGGCCAAGAGACCCAGTACTTC

clone_size: few
v_call: TRBV11-3
j_call: TRBJ1-1
d_call: -
cdr3_aa: CASSLGRYTEAFF
cdr3_nt: TGTGCCAGCAGCCTAGGGAGGTATACTGAAGCTTTCTTT

clone_size: -
v_call: TRBV25-1
j_call: TRBJ2-1
d_call: -
cdr3_aa: CASSEYGAGEQFF
cdr3_nt: TGTGCCAGCAGTGAATATGGCGCGGGGGAGCAGTTCTTC

clone_size: -
v_call: TRBV6-6
j_call: TRBJ2-1
d_call: TRBD2
cdr3_aa: CASSQGLAGGPYNEQFF
cdr3_nt: TGTGCCAGCAGTCAGGGACTAGCGGGGGGTCCCTACAATGAGCAGTTCTTC

clone_size: -
v_call: TRBV10-2
j_call: TRBJ2-7
d_call: TRBD1
cdr3_aa: CASSDLGQAADEQYF
cdr3_nt: TGCGCCAGCAGCGACCTTGGACAGGCCGCCGACGAGCAGTACTTC

clone_size: -
v_call: TRBV6-5
j_call: TRBJ1-1
d_call: -
cdr3_aa: CASQGISRSEAFF
cdr3_nt: TGTGCCAGCCAGGGAATTTCGCGCTCTGAAGCTTTCTTT

clone_size: once
v_call: TRBV24-1
j_call: TRBJ2-5
d_call: -
cdr3_aa: CATSDSQETQYF
cdr3_nt: TGTGCCACCAGCGACTCCCAAGAGACCCAGTACTTC

clone_size: -
v_call: TRBV4-2
j_call: TRBJ2-2
d_call: TRBD1
cdr3_aa: CASSQDGRGTAATGELFF
cdr3_nt: TGTGCCAGCAGCCAAGATGGCAGAGGGACAGCGGCCACCGGGGAGCTGTTTTTT

clone_size: -
v_call: TRBV27
j_call: TRBJ1-6
d_call: -
cdr3_aa: CASSLSTSNSPLHF
cdr3_nt: TGTGCCAGCAGTTTATCGACAAGTAATTCACCCCTCCACTTT

clone_size: -
v_call: TRBV2
j_call: TRBJ1-6
d_call: -
cdr3_aa: CASSVGEEGTPLHF
cdr3_nt: TGTGCCAGCAGTGTAGGAGAGGAGGGGACACCCCTCCACTTT

clone_size: -
v_call: TRBV12-5
j_call: TRBJ2-7
d_call: TRBD1
cdr3_aa: CASGPGDREYEQYF
cdr3_nt: TGTGCTAGTGGGCCTGGGGACAGGGAATACGAGCAGTACTTC

clone_size: -
v_call: TRBV4-3
j_call: TRBJ1-1
d_call: -
cdr3_aa: CASSLSHLINTEAFF
cdr3_nt: TGCGCCAGCAGCCTTTCCCACTTGATCAACACTGAAGCTTTCTTT

clone_size: -
v_call: TRBV3-1/TRBV3-2
j_call: TRBJ2-5
d_call: TRBD1
cdr3_aa: CASSQNRGQETQYF
cdr3_nt: TGTGCCAGCAGCCAGAACAGGGGGCAAGAGACCCAGTACTTC

clone_size: -
v_call: TRBV5-6
j_call: TRBJ1-2
d_call: TRBD1
cdr3_aa: CASSRETGQGNGYTF
cdr3_nt: TGTGCCAGCAGCCGTGAAACGGGACAGGGGAATGGCTACACCTTC

clone_size: -
v_call: TRBV7-2
j_call: TRBJ2-7
d_call: -
cdr3_aa: CASSSSGTGLYEQYF
cdr3_nt: TGTGCCAGCAGCTCGTCCGGGACTGGCCTCTACGAGCAGTACTTC

clone_size: -
v_call: TRBV5-6
j_call: TRBJ2-1
d_call: TRBD2
cdr3_aa: CASSVRDYYNEQFF
cdr3_nt: TGTGCCAGCAGCGTGCGGGACTACTACAATGAGCAGTTCTTC

clone_size: -
v_call: TRBV6-1
j_call: TRBJ1-5
d_call: -
cdr3_aa: CASSEGAYQPQHF
cdr3_nt: TGTGCCAGCAGTGAAGGGGCTTATCAGCCCCAGCATTTT

clone_size: -
v_call: TRBV11-2
j_call: TRBJ1-1
d_call: -
cdr3_aa: CASSLGKGGTEAFF
cdr3_nt: TGTGCCAGCAGCTTAGGGAAGGGGGGGACTGAAGCTTTCTTT

clone_size: -
v_call: TRBV12-3/TRBV12-4
j_call: TRBJ2-7
d_call: TRBD1
cdr3_aa: CASSSDRAREQYF
cdr3_nt: TGTGCCAGCAGTTCAGACAGGGCTCGCGAGCAGTACTTC

clone_size: -
v_call: TRBV2
j_call: TRBJ1-6
d_call: TRBD1
cdr3_aa: CASRETGTYNSPLHF
cdr3_nt: TGTGCCAGCAGAGAGACAGGGACCTATAATTCACCCCTCCACTTT

clone_size: -
v_call: TRBV3-1/TRBV3-2
j_call: TRBJ2-2
d_call: -
cdr3_aa: CASSQDRFSGELFF
cdr3_nt: TGTGCCAGCAGCCAAGACAGGTTCTCCGGGGAGCTGTTTTTT

clone_size: once
v_call: TRBV6-5
j_call: TRBJ2-7
d_call: -
cdr3_aa: CASGSLSSYEQYF
cdr3_nt: TGTGCCAGCGGGAGCCTGAGCTCCTACGAGCAGTACTTC

clone_size: -
v_call: TRBV19
j_call: TRBJ2-7
d_call: -
cdr3_aa: CASSIVPGMASEQYF
cdr3_nt: TGTGCCAGTAGTATAGTTCCAGGGATGGCCTCCGAGCAGTACTTC

clone_size: once
v_call: TRBV4-2
j_call: TRBJ2-1
d_call: -
cdr3_aa: CASSRTEGRGEQFF
cdr3_nt: TGTGCCAGCAGCCGCACGGAAGGTCGCGGTGAGCAGTTCTTC

clone_size: -
v_call: TRBV7-2
j_call: TRBJ1-2
d_call: TRBD1
cdr3_aa: CASSLGPGQGLNYGYTF
cdr3_nt: TGTGCCAGCAGCTTAGGACCCGGACAGGGTTTAAACTATGGCTACACCTTC

clone_size: -
v_call: TRBV3-1/TRBV3-2
j_call: TRBJ2-7
d_call: TRBD2
cdr3_aa: CASSPEVLAGGEQYF
cdr3_nt: TGTGCCAGCAGCCCAGAGGTACTAGCGGGAGGCGAGCAGTACTTC

clone_size: -
v_call: TRBV10-2
j_call: TRBJ1-1
d_call: -
cdr3_aa: CASIGGGGYTEAFF
cdr3_nt: TGCGCCAGCATTGGCGGGGGCGGGTACACTGAAGCTTTCTTT

clone_size: -
v_call: TRBV11-3
j_call: TRBJ1-3
d_call: -
cdr3_aa: CASSFAGFSSGNTIYF
cdr3_nt: TGTGCCAGCAGTTTCGCAGGGTTTAGTTCTGGAAACACCATATATTTT

clone_size: -
v_call: TRBV5-1
j_call: TRBJ2-7
d_call: -
cdr3_aa: CASSTTGWEGQYF
cdr3_nt: TGCGCCAGCAGCACTACAGGGTGGGAAGGGCAGTACTTC